This TCR beta chain was sequenced for a study of tumor and adjacent non-tumor tissue in lung cancer. The template was RNA from unsorted bulk tissue. As regards this clonotype: This sequence may be a read error, since a much larger clone differs from it by one base.

The CDR3 totals 13 residues. The germline V gene has CDR1 KGHDR and CDR2 SFDVKD. With 1 base clipped from V and 13 bases from J, the junction kept 7 bases outside the gene matches. A modified ARM-PCR protocol with three rounds of nested PCR amplified TCRbeta. Each CDR3 protein gets one entry after TCRdb re-called the multiplex PCR reads with MiXCR. The sample lists about 110,000 distinct CDR3 sequences; roughly 77% were seen once. This TCR was recovered from a woman aged 55-69 years with non-small cell lung cancer. The specimen was lung tumor tissue. The chain has TRBV24-1 and TRBJ1-1; 8 bases are shared with TRBD1. CDR3 sequence: CATSDLRTGQVFF. The CDR3 DNA is TGTGCCACCAGTGATTTACGGACAGGGCAAGTTTTCTTT.